This T cell receptor (beta chain) was sequenced in a study of shared clonotypes between healthy human individuals. Data came from immunoSEQ multiplex PCR; TCRdb stores just in-frame clones and leaves some out. The sample lists some 1,400,000 clones, over 95% occurring once. The study, taken as a whole, reports: Estimated richness values were generally larger in naive subsets than in memory subsets.

Germline V lookup: CDR1 SGHAT, CDR2 FQNNGV. Trimming cost V 5 bases and J 5 bases, with 11 bases left between them. This CDR3 has 13 amino acids. Remarks on this clone: Its antigen is as yet unknown.

Sequenced: naive CD4+ T cells sorted from blood. The sample's subset: CD45RA+ positively selected. The TCR sequence derives from a man aged 30-40 years in good health. This chain uses TRBV11-2 with TRBJ2-3; a possible D gene is TRBD2 (5 bases). In DNA, the CDR3 is TGTGCCAGCAGCGTAAGACTAAAAGATACGCAGTATTTT. Amino acid sequence: CASSVRLKDTQYF.